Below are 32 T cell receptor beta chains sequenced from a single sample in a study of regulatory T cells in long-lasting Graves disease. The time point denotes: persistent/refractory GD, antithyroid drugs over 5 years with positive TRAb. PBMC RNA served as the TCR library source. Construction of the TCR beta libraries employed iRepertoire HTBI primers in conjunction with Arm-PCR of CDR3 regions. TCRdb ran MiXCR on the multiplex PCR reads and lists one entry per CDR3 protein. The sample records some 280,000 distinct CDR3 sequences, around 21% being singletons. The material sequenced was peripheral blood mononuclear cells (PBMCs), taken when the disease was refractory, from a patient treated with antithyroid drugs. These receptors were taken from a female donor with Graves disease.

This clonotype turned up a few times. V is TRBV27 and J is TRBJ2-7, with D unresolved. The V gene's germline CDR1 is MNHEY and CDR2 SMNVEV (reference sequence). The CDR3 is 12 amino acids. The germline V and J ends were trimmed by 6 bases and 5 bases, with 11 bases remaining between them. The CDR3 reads CASRSTRDEQYF. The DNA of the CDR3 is TGTGCCAGCAGGTCCACAAGGGACGAGCAGTACTTC.

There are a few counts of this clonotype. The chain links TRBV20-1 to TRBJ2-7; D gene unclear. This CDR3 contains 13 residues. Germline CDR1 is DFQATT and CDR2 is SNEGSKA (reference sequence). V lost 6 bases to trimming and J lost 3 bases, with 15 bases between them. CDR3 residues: CSAESRMGYEQYF. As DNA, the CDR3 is TGCAGTGCGGAGAGTAGGATGGGCTACGAGCAGTACTTC.

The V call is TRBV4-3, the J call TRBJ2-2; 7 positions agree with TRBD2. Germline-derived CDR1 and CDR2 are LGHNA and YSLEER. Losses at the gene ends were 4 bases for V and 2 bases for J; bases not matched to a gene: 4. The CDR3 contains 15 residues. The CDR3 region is CASSRLAENTGELFF. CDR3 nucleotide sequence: TGCGCCAGCAGCCGCCTAGCGGAAAACACCGGGGAGCTGTTTTTT.

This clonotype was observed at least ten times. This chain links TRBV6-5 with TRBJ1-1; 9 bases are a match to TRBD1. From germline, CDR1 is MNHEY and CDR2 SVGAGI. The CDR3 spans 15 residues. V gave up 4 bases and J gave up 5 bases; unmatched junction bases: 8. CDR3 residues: CASSLQGADATEAFF. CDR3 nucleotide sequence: TGTGCCAGCAGTTTACAGGGGGCTGATGCGACTGAAGCTTTCTTT.

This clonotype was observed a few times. For the CDR3, the DNA is TGCAGTGCGCCGGGACAGGGGCCTTCGGGCCAGTACTTC. Translating it yields CSAPGQGPSGQYF. The chain carries TRBV20-1 and TRBJ2-5, with TRBD1 matching 10 bases. The length of the CDR3 is 13 residues. Unmatched junction bases numbered 11, after V lost 6 bases and J lost 10 bases. Germline loops: CDR1 DFQATT, CDR2 SNEGSKA (reference sequence).

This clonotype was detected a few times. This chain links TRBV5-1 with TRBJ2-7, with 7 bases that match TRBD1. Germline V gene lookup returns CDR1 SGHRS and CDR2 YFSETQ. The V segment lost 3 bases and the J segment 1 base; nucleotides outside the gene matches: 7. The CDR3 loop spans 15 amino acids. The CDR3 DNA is TGCGCCAGCAGCTGGACAGGTGTGTCGTCCTACGAGCAGTACTTC. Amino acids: CASSWTGVSSYEQYF.

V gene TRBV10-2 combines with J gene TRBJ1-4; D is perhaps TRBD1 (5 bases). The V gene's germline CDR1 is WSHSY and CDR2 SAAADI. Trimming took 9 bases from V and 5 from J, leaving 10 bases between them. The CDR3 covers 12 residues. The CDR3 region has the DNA TGCGCCAGTGGACAAACGAATGAAAAACTGTTTTTT. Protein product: CASGQTNEKLFF.

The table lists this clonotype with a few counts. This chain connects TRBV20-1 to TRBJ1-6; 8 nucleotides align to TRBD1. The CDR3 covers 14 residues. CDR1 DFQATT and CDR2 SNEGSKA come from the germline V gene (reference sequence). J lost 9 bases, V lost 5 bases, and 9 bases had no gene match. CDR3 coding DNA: TGCAGTGCTGATGGACAGGGCCAGGGTTCACCCCTCCACTTT. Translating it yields CSADGQGQGSPLHF.

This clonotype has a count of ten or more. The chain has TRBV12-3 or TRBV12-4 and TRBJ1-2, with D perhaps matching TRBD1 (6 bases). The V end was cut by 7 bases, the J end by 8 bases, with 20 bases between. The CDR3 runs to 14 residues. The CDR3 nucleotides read TGTGCCAGCACTCTCTCCGGGACACTTCCCGGCTACACCTTC. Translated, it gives CASTLSGTLPGYTF.

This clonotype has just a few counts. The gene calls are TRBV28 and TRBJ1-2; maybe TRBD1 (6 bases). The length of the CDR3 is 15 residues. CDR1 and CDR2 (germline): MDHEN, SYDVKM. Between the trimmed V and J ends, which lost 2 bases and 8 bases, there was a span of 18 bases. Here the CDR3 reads CASSLASIRGKGYTF. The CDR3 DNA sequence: TGTGCCAGCAGTTTAGCGTCCATCAGGGGAAAGGGCTACACCTTC.

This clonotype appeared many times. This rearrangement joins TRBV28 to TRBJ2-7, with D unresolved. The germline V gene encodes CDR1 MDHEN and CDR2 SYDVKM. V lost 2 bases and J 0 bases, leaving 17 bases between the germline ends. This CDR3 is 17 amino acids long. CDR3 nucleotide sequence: TGTGCCAGCAGTTTAGGTACGTTGGGCTGGAGCTCCTACGAGCAGTACTTC. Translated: CASSLGTLGWSSYEQYF.

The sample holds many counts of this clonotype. The CDR3 DNA is TGTGCCAGCTCGGACAGCTCCCAAGAGACCCAGTACTTC. As protein: CASSDSSQETQYF. The rearrangement uses TRBV28 and TRBJ2-5; D may be TRBD1 (6 bases). Germline CDR1 MDHEN, CDR2 SYDVKM. This CDR3 region has 13 residues. The V end was cut by 8 bases, the J end by 1 base, with 11 bases between.

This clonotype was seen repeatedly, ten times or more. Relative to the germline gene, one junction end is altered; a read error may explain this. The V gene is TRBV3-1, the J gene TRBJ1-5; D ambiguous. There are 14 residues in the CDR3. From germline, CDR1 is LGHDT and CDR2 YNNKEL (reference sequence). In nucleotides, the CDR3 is TGTGCCAGCAGCCAAGCCTCTAGCGATCAGCCCCAGCATTTT. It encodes CASSQASSDQPQHF.

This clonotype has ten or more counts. The CDR3 DNA sequence: TGCAGCGTTATCGGGCTCCCCGGGGCCTACGAGCAGTACTTC. Residues: CSVIGLPGAYEQYF. This chain connects TRBV29-1 to TRBJ2-7, with D tentatively TRBD2 (5 bases). Per the germline V gene, CDR1 is SQVTM and CDR2 is ANQGSEA. The CDR3 totals 14 residues. V was pared by 5 bases and J by 2 bases, with 16 bases between.

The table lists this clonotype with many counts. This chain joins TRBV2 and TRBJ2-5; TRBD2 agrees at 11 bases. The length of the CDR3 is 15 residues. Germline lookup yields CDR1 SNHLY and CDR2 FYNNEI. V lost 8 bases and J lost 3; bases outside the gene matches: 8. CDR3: CASLLTSGTEETQYF. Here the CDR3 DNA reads TGTGCCAGCCTTCTGACTAGCGGGACTGAAGAGACCCAGTACTTC.

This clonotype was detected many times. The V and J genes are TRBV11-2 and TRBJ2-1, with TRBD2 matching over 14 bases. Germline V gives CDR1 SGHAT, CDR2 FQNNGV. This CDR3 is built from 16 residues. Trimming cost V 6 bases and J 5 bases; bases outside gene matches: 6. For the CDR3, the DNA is TGTGCCAGCAGGCCGACTAGCGGGAGGGCCCACAATGAGCAGTTCTTC. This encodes CASRPTSGRAHNEQFF.

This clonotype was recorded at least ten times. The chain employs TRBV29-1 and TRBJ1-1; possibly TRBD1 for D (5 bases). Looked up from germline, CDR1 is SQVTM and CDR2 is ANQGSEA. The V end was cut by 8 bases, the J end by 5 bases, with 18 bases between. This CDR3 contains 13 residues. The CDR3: CSSREDGSTEAFF. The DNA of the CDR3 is TGCAGCAGCAGGGAAGACGGGTCGACTGAAGCTTTCTTT. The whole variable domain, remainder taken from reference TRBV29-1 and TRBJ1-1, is SAVISQKPSRDICQRGTSLTIQCQVDSQVTMMFWYRQQPGQSLTLIATANQGSEATYESGFVIDKFPISRPNLTFSTLTVSNMSPEDSSIYLCSSREDGSTEAFFGQGTRLTVV.

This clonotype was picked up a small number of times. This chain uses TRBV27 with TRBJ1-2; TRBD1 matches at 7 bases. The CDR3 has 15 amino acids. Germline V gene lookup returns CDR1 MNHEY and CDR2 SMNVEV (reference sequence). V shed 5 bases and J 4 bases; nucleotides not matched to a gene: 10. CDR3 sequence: CASSDGQVAPYGYTF. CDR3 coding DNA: TGTGCCAGCAGTGATGGACAGGTCGCTCCCTATGGCTACACCTTC.

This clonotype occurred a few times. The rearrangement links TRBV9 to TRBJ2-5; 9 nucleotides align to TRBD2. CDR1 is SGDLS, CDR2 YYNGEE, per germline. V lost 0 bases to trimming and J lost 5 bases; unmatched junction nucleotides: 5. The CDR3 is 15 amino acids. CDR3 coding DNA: TGTGCCAGCAGCGTAGGAGGGACTAGCAGCGAGACCCAGTACTTC. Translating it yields CASSVGGTSSETQYF. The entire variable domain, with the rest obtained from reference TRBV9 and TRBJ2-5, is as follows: DSGVTQTPKHLITATGQRVTLRCSPRSGDLSVYWYQQSLDQGLQFLIQYYNGEERAKGNILERFSAQQFPDLHSELNLSSLELGDSALYFCASSVGGTSSETQYFGPGTRLLVL.

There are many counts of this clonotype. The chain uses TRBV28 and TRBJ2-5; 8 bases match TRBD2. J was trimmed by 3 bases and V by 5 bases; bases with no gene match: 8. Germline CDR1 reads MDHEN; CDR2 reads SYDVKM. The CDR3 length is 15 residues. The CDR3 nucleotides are TGTGCCAGCAGTCCCGGGTCGGGACTAGAAGAGACCCAGTACTTC. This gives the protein CASSPGSGLEETQYF.

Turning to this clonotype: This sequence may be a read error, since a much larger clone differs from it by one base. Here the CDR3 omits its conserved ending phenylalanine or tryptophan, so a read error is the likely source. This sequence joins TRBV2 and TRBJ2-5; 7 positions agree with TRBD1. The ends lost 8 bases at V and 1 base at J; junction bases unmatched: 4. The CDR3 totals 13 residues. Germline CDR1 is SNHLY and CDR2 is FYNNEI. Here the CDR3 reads CASLQGTQETQYL. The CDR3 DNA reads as TGTGCCAGCTTACAGGGGACCCAAGAGACCCAGTACCTC.

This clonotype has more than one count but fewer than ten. The CDR3: CASSQEQGWSPLHF. CDR3 DNA: TGTGCCAGCAGCCAGGAGCAGGGGTGGTCACCCCTCCACTTT. J is TRBJ1-6 and V is TRBV3-1; D perhaps matches TRBD1 (6 bases). This CDR3 spans 14 amino acids. Germline assignment: CDR1 LGHDT and CDR2 YNNKEL (reference sequence). The V end lost 3 bases, the J end lost 10 bases, and 13 bases lay between the germline ends. Complete variable domain (other parts from reference TRBV3-1 and TRBJ1-6): DTAVSQTPKYLVTQMGNDKSIKCEQNLGHDTMYWYKQDSKKFLKIMFSYNNKELIINETVPNRFSPKSPDKAHLNLHINSLELGDSAVYFCASSQEQGWSPLHFGNGTRLTVT.

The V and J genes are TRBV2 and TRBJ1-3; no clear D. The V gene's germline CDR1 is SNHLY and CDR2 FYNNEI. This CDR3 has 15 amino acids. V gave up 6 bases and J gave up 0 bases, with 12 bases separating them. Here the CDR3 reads CASREDASSGNTIYF. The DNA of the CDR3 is TGTGCCAGCAGAGAGGACGCAAGCTCTGGAAACACCATATATTTT.

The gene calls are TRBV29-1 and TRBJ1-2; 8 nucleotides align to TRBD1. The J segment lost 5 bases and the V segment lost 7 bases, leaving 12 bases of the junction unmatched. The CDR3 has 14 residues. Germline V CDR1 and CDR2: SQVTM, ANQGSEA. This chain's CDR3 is CSGGTGYGRYGYTF. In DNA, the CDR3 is TGCAGCGGGGGGACAGGATACGGCCGATATGGCTACACCTTC.

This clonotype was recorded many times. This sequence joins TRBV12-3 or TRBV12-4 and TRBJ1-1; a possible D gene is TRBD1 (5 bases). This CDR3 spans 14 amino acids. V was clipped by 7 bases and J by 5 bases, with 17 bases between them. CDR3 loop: CASTPAGGYTEAFF. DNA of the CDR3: TGTGCCAGCACCCCAGCGGGGGGATATACTGAAGCTTTCTTT.

The CDR3 reads CASSQDDGTDEQYF. For the CDR3, the DNA is TGCGCCAGCAGCCAAGATGACGGGACTGACGAGCAGTACTTC. The rearrangement links TRBV4-1 to TRBJ2-7; possibly TRBD2 for D (6 bases). Germline V CDR1 and CDR2: MGHRA, YSYEKL. The CDR3 is 14 residues long. V was pared by 0 bases and J by 5 bases, with 11 bases between.

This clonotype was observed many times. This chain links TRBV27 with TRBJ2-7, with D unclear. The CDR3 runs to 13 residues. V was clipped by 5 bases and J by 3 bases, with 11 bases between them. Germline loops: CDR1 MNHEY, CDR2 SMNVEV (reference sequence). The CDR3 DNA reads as TGTGCCAGCAGTCCCCCGACCCTCTACGAGCAGTACTTC. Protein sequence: CASSPPTLYEQYF.

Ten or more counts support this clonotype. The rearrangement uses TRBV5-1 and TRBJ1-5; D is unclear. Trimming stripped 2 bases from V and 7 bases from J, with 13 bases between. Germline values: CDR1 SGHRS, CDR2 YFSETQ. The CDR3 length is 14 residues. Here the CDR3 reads CASSLNFGEQPQHF. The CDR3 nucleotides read TGCGCCAGCAGCTTAAATTTCGGGGAGCAGCCCCAGCATTTT.

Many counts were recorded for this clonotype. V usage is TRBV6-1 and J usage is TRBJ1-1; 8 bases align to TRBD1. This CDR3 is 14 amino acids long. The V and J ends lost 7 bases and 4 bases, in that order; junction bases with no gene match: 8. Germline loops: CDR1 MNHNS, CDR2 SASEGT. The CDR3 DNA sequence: TGTGCCAGCACCCAGACAGGGGTGGGCACTGAAGCTTTCTTT. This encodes CASTQTGVGTEAFF.

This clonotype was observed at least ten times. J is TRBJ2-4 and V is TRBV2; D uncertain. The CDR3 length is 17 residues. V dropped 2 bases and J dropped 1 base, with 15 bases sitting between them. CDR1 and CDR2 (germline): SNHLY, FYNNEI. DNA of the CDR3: TGTGCCAGCAGTGAACTCTGGGGTCTTACGGCCAAAAACATTCAGTACTTC. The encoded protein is CASSELWGLTAKNIQYF.

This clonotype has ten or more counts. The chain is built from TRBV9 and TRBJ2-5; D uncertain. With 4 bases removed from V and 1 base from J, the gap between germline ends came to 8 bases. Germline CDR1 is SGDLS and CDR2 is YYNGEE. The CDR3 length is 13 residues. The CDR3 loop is CASSSGVQETQYF. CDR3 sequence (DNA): TGTGCCAGCAGCTCCGGAGTCCAAGAGACCCAGTACTTC.

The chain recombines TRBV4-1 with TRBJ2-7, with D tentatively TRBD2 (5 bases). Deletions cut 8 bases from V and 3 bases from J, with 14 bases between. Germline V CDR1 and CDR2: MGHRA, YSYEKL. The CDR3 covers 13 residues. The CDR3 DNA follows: TGCGCCAGCGGGCCGCGGGTCTTCTACGAGCAGTACTTC. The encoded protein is CASGPRVFYEQYF.